The source of this TCR beta chain is a study of technical replicates of blood from several donors. CDR1 and CDR2 from the germline V gene are SGHTA and FQGTGA. Trimming removed 3 bases from V and 0 bases from J; junction bases left unmatched: 7. This CDR3 is 18 amino acids long. Here immunoSEQ multiplex PCR was the method, and the copy in TCRdb shows in-frame clones only, minus some. The sample carries around 73,000 clones, 85% to 95% recorded once. The sequencing input was PBMCs. The sequence was obtained from a human donor in good health. Some clones in this sample may be carry-over from other donors' samples. The chain is built from TRBV7-3 and TRBJ2-2, with TRBD2 matching over 10 bases. CDR3 DNA sequence: TGTGCCAGCAGCTTCAATAGCGGGGGGTCCTCGAACACCGGGGAGCTGTTTTTT. Protein product: CASSFNSGGSSNTGELFF.